A single sample is the source of the 13 T cell receptor beta chains below, sequenced in a study of blood T cell repertoires in COVID-19. Clones were read by immunoSEQ multiplex PCR, and TCRdb kept only the in-frame ones, dropping some. The profile shows roughly 6,800 clones, roughly 89% of them singletons. Specimen: peripheral blood. The receptors shown here come from a human donor with active COVID-19. The donor label of this sample is uncertain.

For this clone: The junction and the germline gene differ at one end; a read error may be behind it. The rearrangement links TRBV5-1 to TRBJ2-7, with 10 bases identical to TRBD2. This CDR3 contains 14 residues. CDR1 and CDR2 (germline): SGHRS, YFSETQ. The CDR3 DNA reads TGCGCCCGCAGCTTGCGGCGAGCGGGGGGGGAGCAGTACTTC. It yields the protein CARSLRRAGGEQYF.

The chain combines TRBV7-9 with TRBJ2-4; possibly TRBD1 for D (6 bases). Germline V lookup: CDR1 SEHNR, CDR2 FQNEAQ (reference sequence). Trimming shortened V by 5 bases and J by 7 bases, and 15 bases separated the two germline ends. The CDR3 totals 14 residues. CDR3 in amino acids: CASSQNRALNIQYF. The CDR3 bases are TGTGCCAGCAGCCAAAACAGGGCGCTGAACATTCAGTACTTC. The entire variable domain, with the rest obtained from reference TRBV7-9 and TRBJ2-4, is as follows: DTGVSQNPRHKITKRGQNVTFRCDPISEHNRLYWYRQTLGQGPEFLTYFQNEAQLEKSRLLSDRFSAERPKGSFSTLEIQRTEQGDSAMYLCASSQNRALNIQYFGAGTRLSVL.

The rearrangement joins TRBV7-6 to TRBJ1-2; possibly TRBD1 for D (6 bases). The ends were cut back, 2 bases at V and 4 bases at J, with 26 bases in the middle. The CDR3 loop spans 19 amino acids. Per germline, CDR1 SGHVS and CDR2 FNYEAQ. The CDR3, as DNA: TGTGCCAGCAGCTTATGGGGCGAACAGGGAATCCTACTCGGCTATGGCTACACCTTC. This translates into CASSLWGEQGILLGYGYTF.

The V call is TRBV4-3, the J call TRBJ1-2, with 8 bases matching TRBD1. Per germline, CDR1 LGHNA and CDR2 YSLEER. Trimming removed 3 bases from V and 4 bases from J; junction bases left unmatched: 7. The CDR3 length is 15 residues. The CDR3 nucleotides read TGCGCCAGCAGCCAGGGGACAGGTTCGGGCTATGGCTACACCTTC. It codes for CASSQGTGSGYGYTF.

The chain recombines TRBV30 with TRBJ2-3, with 8 bases fitting TRBD2. Germline lookup yields CDR1 GTSNPN and CDR2 SVGIG (reference sequence). V lost 7 bases and J lost 0; bases outside the gene matches: 6. There are 14 residues in the CDR3. This chain's CDR3 is CASVAGLSTDTQYF. CDR3 DNA: TGTGCCTCCGTAGCGGGGTTAAGCACAGATACGCAGTATTTT.

CDR3 protein: CASTPPGPSGYTF. DNA of the CDR3: TGTGCCAGCACTCCCCCAGGGCCGTCTGGCTACACCTTC. The chain is built from TRBV12-3 or TRBV12-4 and TRBJ1-2, with TRBD1 as a possible D gene (5 bases). The CDR3 sequence is 13 residues long. Between the trimmed V and J ends, which lost 7 bases and 7 bases, there was a span of 16 bases.

The CDR3 reads CASGSGTGVRETQYF. The CDR3 coding sequence is TGTGCTAGTGGTTCAGGGACAGGGGTTCGGGAGACCCAGTACTTC. The chain combines TRBV12-5 with TRBJ2-5; 10 bases line up with TRBD1. The J segment lost 5 bases and the V segment lost 4 bases, leaving 7 bases of the junction unmatched. Germline lookup yields CDR1 LGHNT and CDR2 FRNRAP. The CDR3 is made up of 15 amino acids.

The V gene is TRBV14, the J gene TRBJ1-2; TRBD1 might be the D (6 bases). CDR1 and CDR2 from the germline V gene are SGHDN and FVKESK. The length of the CDR3 is 14 residues. The V end was cut by 0 bases, the J end by 4 bases, with 9 bases between. The CDR3 region is CASSQEQGAYGYTF. CDR3 nucleotide sequence: TGTGCCAGCAGCCAAGAACAGGGAGCCTATGGCTACACCTTC. The whole variable domain, filled in from reference TRBV14 and TRBJ1-2, reads EAGVTQFPSHSVIEKGQTVTLRCDPISGHDNLYWYRRVMGKEIKFLLHFVKESKQDESGMPNNRFLAERTGGTYSTLKVQPAELEDSGVYFCASSQEQGAYGYTFGSGTRLTVV.

This chain joins TRBV7-9 and TRBJ1-1; perhaps TRBD1 as D (5 bases). The CDR3 runs 14 residues. V was clipped by 3 bases and J by 4 bases, with 12 bases between them. Germline V gene sequence: CDR1 SEHNR, CDR2 FQNEAQ (reference sequence). CDR3 nucleotides: TGTGCCAGCAGCTTCGCCCACCAGGGCACTGAAGCTTTCTTT. Protein product: CASSFAHQGTEAFF.

The chain uses TRBV9 and TRBJ1-1; 7 positions agree with TRBD1. The trim removed 0 bases at V and 4 bases at J, leaving 15 bases unmatched. Germline CDR1 reads SGDLS; CDR2 reads YYNGEE. CDR3 length equals 18 residues. The CDR3 loop reads CASSVDPPSQGLSTEAFF. Here the CDR3 DNA reads TGTGCCAGCAGCGTAGACCCCCCCTCACAGGGGTTGTCCACTGAAGCTTTCTTT.

This chain uses TRBV19 with TRBJ2-2; the D gene is possibly TRBD2 (6 bases). Germline V gene sequence: CDR1 LNHDA, CDR2 SQIVND (reference sequence). This CDR3 is 17 amino acids long. V lost 0 bases to trimming and J lost 2 bases, with 13 bases between them. The CDR3 is CASSIDAGGANTGELFF. The CDR3 nucleotides are TGTGCCAGTAGTATAGATGCAGGCGGGGCTAACACCGGGGAGCTGTTTTTT.

V is TRBV5-1 and J is TRBJ2-3; 7 nucleotides align to TRBD2. The CDR3 is 13 residues long. CDR1 is SGHRS, CDR2 YFSETQ, per germline. After removal of 7 bases from V and 4 bases from J, the junction contained 6 bases not matched to a gene. The CDR3 protein is CASRREFADTQYF. The CDR3 DNA sequence: TGCGCCAGCCGGCGGGAGTTCGCAGATACGCAGTATTTT.

V gene TRBV19 combines with J gene TRBJ2-2; 13 bases are a match to TRBD2. Germline loops: CDR1 LNHDA, CDR2 SQIVND (reference sequence). This CDR3 contains 18 residues. V gave up 5 bases and J gave up 0 bases; unmatched junction bases: 6. In nucleotides, the CDR3 is TGTGCCAGTAGTTCCGGGACTAGCGGGGCTACGAACACCGGGGAGCTGTTTTTT. This codes for CASSSGTSGATNTGELFF.